This is a list of T cell receptor delta chains from one sample in a study of DNA immune sequencing with unique molecular identifiers. TCRdb re-analyzed the multiplex PCR reads via CATT. The sample contains about 550 delta-chain clones, 10% to 15% of which appear only once. Sequencing used gamma-delta T cells enriched from blood buffy coat, or unenriched PBMCs (not recorded which). The receptors derive from a human donor in good health. The CDR3 runs from the conserved cysteine through the conserved F or W. D genes are given only for firm matches. Clone size is shown for a subset of rows, as once, few, many or a class of expanded clone.

v_gene	abundance	j_gene	d_gene	CDR3nt	CDR3aa
TRDV2	medium-sized	TRDJ1	TRDD3	TGTGCCTGTGACACCGTGGGTACTGGGGGATACACCGATAAACTCATCTTT	CACDTVGTGGYTDKLIF
TRDV2	medium-sized	TRDJ1	-	TGTGCCTGTGACACCGTGCTCGTCTGGGGATCCCAGCGGGAGTCCGATAAACTCATCTTT	CACDTVLVWGSQRESDKLIF
TRDV2	large	TRDJ1	-	TGTGCCTGTGACACTACTGGACGTGCCGATAAACTCATCTTT	CACDTTGRADKLIF
TRDV2	large	TRDJ1	TRDD3	TGTGCCTGTGACTTACTGGGGGACCATTTTAACAAGCACACCGATAAACTCATCTTT	CACDLLGDHFNKHTDKLIF
TRDV2	medium-sized	TRDJ1	TRDD3	TGTGCCTGTGGTACTGGGGGATACGTTCCTACTTACACCGATAAACTCATCTTT	CACGTGGYVPTYTDKLIF
TRDV1	few	TRDJ1	TRDD3	TGTGCTCTTGGGGACTCAGGCCTTCCCCTCTACTGGGGGTCGTACACCGATAAACTCATCTTT	CALGDSGLPLYWGSYTDKLIF
TRDV2	large	TRDJ1	TRDD3	TGTGCCTGTGACACCGTACTTTCTGGGGGATCTTACACCGATAAACTCATCTTT	CACDTVLSGGSYTDKLIF
TRDV2	large	TRDJ1	TRDD2	TGTGCCTGTGACACCGTGGGGACTTCCTACCCGTACACCGATAAACTCATCTTT	CACDTVGTSYPYTDKLIF
TRDV2	medium-sized	TRDJ1	TRDD3	TGTGCCTGTGACACCTACGGTTTGTCGGGATACGGGCCCAACACCGATAAACTCATCTTT	CACDTYGLSGYGPNTDKLIF
TRDV2	large	TRDJ1	-	TGTGCCTGTGACACCGTGGGGGCAGCCTACGATAAACTCATCTTT	CACDTVGAAYDKLIF
TRDV2	large	TRDJ1	-	TGTGCCTGTGACCCGTCCGATCGGAAGTACACCGATAAACTCATCTTT	CACDPSDRKYTDKLIF
TRDV2	large	TRDJ1	-	TGTGCCTGTGACACTGTCCTACGGGGGAGCCCGTACACCGATAAACTCATCTTT	CACDTVLRGSPYTDKLIF
TRDV2	medium-sized	TRDJ3	TRDD3	TGTGCCTGTGACACCGCTGGGGGATATAGCTCCTGGGACACCCGACAGATGTTTTTC	CACDTAGGYSSWDTRQMFF
TRDV2	large	TRDJ1	-	TGTGCCTGTGATTCGGTAGAGAACACCGATAAACTCATCTTT	CACDSVENTDKLIF
TRDV2	large	TRDJ2	-	TGTGCCTGTGACACCGGGCTAGGGGGACCCGAGGCAGCACAACTCTTCTTT	CACDTGLGGPEAAQLFF
TRDV2	medium-sized	TRDJ1	TRDD3	TGTGCCTGTGACACGGTACTGGGGGCTTCGTACACCGATAAACTCATCTTT	CACDTVLGASYTDKLIF
TRDV2	large	TRDJ1	TRDD3	TGTGCCTGTGACGATGTACTGGGGGATACGCGAGGAGACACCGATAAACTCATCTTT	CACDDVLGDTRGDTDKLIF
TRDV2	medium-sized	TRDJ3	-	TGTGCCTGTGACACCGTACTGACCTTAGGGAGCTCCTGGGACACCCGACAGATGTTTTTC	CACDTVLTLGSSWDTRQMFF
TRDV2	-	TRDJ1	-	TGTGCCTGTGACACCTTCGGCCTGGGGACGACGGGGGGAGAACTCATCTTT	CACDTFGLGTTGGELIF
TRDV1	medium-sized	TRDJ1	TRDD3	TGTGCTCTTGGGGAACGTAAGTTCTCAGACCTTACTGGGGGATACTTTTCGGTCAACACCGATAAACTCATCTTT	CALGERKFSDLTGGYFSVNTDKLIF
TRDV2	-	TRDJ3	TRDD3	TGTGCCTGTGACACGATGACTGGGGGGGCGTCCTGGGACACCCGACAGATGTTTTTC	CACDTMTGGASWDTRQMFF
TRDV2	hyperexpanded	TRDJ1	TRDD3	TGTGCCTGTGACCCACTGGGGGATAAATCCGATAAACTCATCTTT	CACDPLGDKSDKLIF
TRDV2	-	TRDJ1	TRDD3	TGTGCCTGTGACACGTTGGGTACTGGGGGATACGCGAGGTCAACCGATAAACTCATCTTT	CACDTLGTGGYARSTDKLIF
TRDV2	hyperexpanded	TRDJ3	TRDD3	TGTGCCTGTGATCCCATTGTACTGGGGGAAAGCTCCTGGGACACCCGACAGATGTTTTTC	CACDPIVLGESSWDTRQMFF
TRDV3	medium-sized	TRDJ1	-	TGTGCCTTTAGTAGTGGCGCCGCGTTCACCGATAAACTCATCTTT	CAFSSGAAFTDKLIF
TRDV2	hyperexpanded	TRDJ1	TRDD3	TGTGCCTGTGACACCTTGTCTTTACTGGGGGAAGAGTACACCGATAAACTCATCTTT	CACDTLSLLGEEYTDKLIF
TRDV2	medium-sized	TRDJ1	-	TGTGCCTGTGACACCCTGGGTGTCACCGATAAACTCATCTTT	CACDTLGVTDKLIF
TRDV2	large	TRDJ1	TRDD3	TGTGCCTGTGACTTACTGGGGGATGCGTACACCGATAAACTCATCTTT	CACDLLGDAYTDKLIF
TRDV3	large	TRDJ1	TRDD3	TGTTCTGGGGGTTTGGCCGATAAACTCATCTTT	CSGGLADKLIF
TRDV2	medium-sized	TRDJ1	-	TGTGCCTGTGACACCCTGGGGACGTACACCGATAAACTCATCTTT	CACDTLGTYTDKLIF
TRDV2	few	TRDJ1	-	TGTGCCTGTGACGGAATCGGGGAGGGCGATAAACTCATCTTT	CACDGIGEGDKLIF
TRDV2	-	TRDJ1	-	TGTGCCTGTGACTCCGTACTAAACACCGATAAACTCATCTTT	CACDSVLNTDKLIF
TRDV2	large	TRDJ1	-	TGTGCCTGTGACACCTGGGGGACCGATAAACTCATCTTT	CACDTWGTDKLIF
TRDV2	large	TRDJ1	TRDD3	TGTGCCTGTGACCTTCTGGGGGATACGCTTCTTACCACCGATAAACTCATCTTT	CACDLLGDTLLTTDKLIF
TRDV2	-	TRDJ1	TRDD3	TGTGCCGGGTACCTGACTGGGGGATACGAGGCCGATAAACTCATCTTT	CAGYLTGGYEADKLIF
TRDV2	large	TRDJ1	TRDD3	TGTGCCTGTGACACCGTATCCGGGGGATCCCTGGTGCCCGATAAACTCATCTTT	CACDTVSGGSLVPDKLIF
TRDV2	large	TRDJ1	-	TGTGCCTGTGACGACCTTACAGCCACCGATAAACTCATCTTT	CACDDLTATDKLIF
TRDV2	large	TRDJ1	TRDD3	TGTGCCTGTGACCCCCTAATGGGGGAAACCGCGGGCACCGATAAACTCATCTTT	CACDPLMGETAGTDKLIF
TRDV2	few	TRDJ1	TRDD3	TGTGCCTGTGACTCGTTACTGGGGGCCAAAACCGATAAACTCATCTTT	CACDSLLGAKTDKLIF
TRDV2	-	TRDJ1	TRDD3	TGTGCCTGTGACAGACTGGGGGAGTACACCGATAAACTCATCTTT	CACDRLGEYTDKLIF
TRDV2	hyperexpanded	TRDJ3	-	TGTGCCTGTGACACCTTGGGGACCACGAACGGCTCCTGGGACACCCGACAGATGTTTTTC	CACDTLGTTNGSWDTRQMFF
TRDV2	hyperexpanded	TRDJ3	-	TGTGCCTGTGACACGGGGGGGCTACGGAGCTCCTGGGACACCCGACAGATGTTTTTC	CACDTGGLRSSWDTRQMFF
TRDV2	-	TRDJ1	TRDD3	TGTGCCTGTGACACCTACGGTTTGTCAGGATACGGGCCCAACACCGATAAACTCATCTTT	CACDTYGLSGYGPNTDKLIF
TRDV2	large	TRDJ1	TRDD3	TGTGCCTGTGACACCGTTGGGGGATACGCCTCCACCGATAAACTCATCTTT	CACDTVGGYASTDKLIF
TRDV2	medium-sized	TRDJ1	TRDD3	TGTGCCTGTGACCCCATTACGCCTGGGGGGCCTCCGATCTCCGATAAACTCATCTTT	CACDPITPGGPPISDKLIF